Listed below are T cell receptor beta chains from one sample, sequenced in a study of blood T cell repertoires in COVID-19. Here immunoSEQ multiplex PCR was the method, and the copy in TCRdb shows in-frame clones only, minus some. Of some 200,000 clones in the sample, under 95% were seen once. What was sequenced was peripheral blood. These receptors originate from a man in his thirties or forties with acute or convalescent COVID-19. The CDR3 runs from the conserved cysteine through the conserved F or W. Each record gives: CDR3 DNA, CDR3 protein, D gene, clone size, J gene, V gene. D genes are given only for firm matches. Rows may omit the clone size; those that give it use once, few, many or a size class.

TGTGCCTGGAAGGCGGGGGGCTTAGATACGCAGTATTTT CAWKAGGLDTQYF TRBD2 NA TRBJ2-3 TRBV30
TGCGCCAGCAGTCAAAGCGGGACTGACAGGACGGAACAAGAGACCCAGTACTTC CASSQSGTDRTEQETQYF NA NA TRBJ2-5 TRBV23-1
TGCGCCAGCAGCAGAGGTCGTTACGAGCAGTACTTC CASSRGRYEQYF NA NA TRBJ2-7 TRBV5-1
TGTGCCATCAGTGGGGACAGTAGCAATCAGCCCCAGCATTTT CAISGDSSNQPQHF TRBD1 NA TRBJ1-5 TRBV10-3
TGTGCCAGCAGCCTACTAGGGACTACCCGGGGAGAGACCCAGTACTTC CASSLLGTTRGETQYF TRBD2 NA TRBJ2-5 TRBV7-3
TGCGCCAGCAGCCCGGACAGGCCCTTGAACACCGGGGAGCTGTTTTTT CASSPDRPLNTGELFF TRBD1 NA TRBJ2-2 TRBV5-1
TGTGCCAGCCGTCCAGGCAATCAGCCCCAGCATTTT CASRPGNQPQHF NA NA TRBJ1-5 TRBV12-3/TRBV12-4
TGTGCCAGCAGTCCTGGGGGACTAAGCGACGGGGAGCTGTTTTTT CASSPGGLSDGELFF TRBD2 NA TRBJ2-2 TRBV7-3
TGTGCCAGCAGTTTAGGGGGGGCAGCTTTCTTT CASSLGGAAFF NA NA TRBJ1-1 TRBV27
TGTGCCAGCAGCCCCATGACTAGCGGGAGGGCCGCATATGAGCAGTTCTTC CASSPMTSGRAAYEQFF TRBD2 NA TRBJ2-1 TRBV5-4
TGTGCCAGCAGCCGATCAGGTACCTATGGCTACACCTTC CASSRSGTYGYTF NA NA TRBJ1-2 TRBV3-1/TRBV3-2
TGTGCCAGCAGTGATCCCTGGACTAGCGGTATCGCCTACGAGCAGTACTTC CASSDPWTSGIAYEQYF TRBD2 NA TRBJ2-7 TRBV6-4
TGTGCCAGCAGCTTAGATCTGCATTTGGGAGATAATTCACCCCTCCACTTT CASSLDLHLGDNSPLHF NA NA TRBJ1-6 TRBV7-9
TGCGCCAGCAGCTTGGCCAATCCACAGGCAGGAGAGACCCAGTACTTC CASSLANPQAGETQYF NA NA TRBJ2-5 TRBV5-1
TGTGCCAGCAGCCAAGATCGGTTAACGAATAGCAATCAGCCCCAGCATTTT CASSQDRLTNSNQPQHF NA NA TRBJ1-5 TRBV4-2
TGTGCCAGCAGTTTACGGGGTAAAGCCGGGGAGCTGTTTTTT CASSLRGKAGELFF NA few TRBJ2-2 TRBV28
TGTGCCAGCAATGCAGGGGGCTATAGCTCCTACGAGCAGTACTTC CASNAGGYSSYEQYF TRBD1 NA TRBJ2-7 TRBV6-5
TGTGCCAGCAGTGGAGCCGGGACAGGGCCCTACGAGCAGTACTTC CASSGAGTGPYEQYF TRBD1 NA TRBJ2-7 TRBV6-1
TGCAGCGTTAAATTGACGGGGGTGTTGCCCTACGAGCAGTACTTC CSVKLTGVLPYEQYF NA NA TRBJ2-7 TRBV29-1
TGTGCCAGCAGCTCAGGTCGTCAGGGTAACTATGGCTACACCTTC CASSSGRQGNYGYTF NA NA TRBJ1-2 TRBV7-9
TGTGCCAGCAGTGAAGCCCAGCGGTCCATATATTTT CASSEAQRSIYF NA NA TRBJ1-3 TRBV2
TGTGCCAGCAGCTTAGTTGGGCAGGTCCACGAGCAGTACTTC CASSLVGQVHEQYF NA NA TRBJ2-7 TRBV11-2
TGTGCCAGCAGTTTTAACAGCCCTAGCAATCAGCCCCAGCATTTT CASSFNSPSNQPQHF NA NA TRBJ1-5 TRBV28
TGCGCCAGCAGCTTGTCAGTGGACTCAATCTACGAGCAGTACTTC CASSLSVDSIYEQYF NA NA TRBJ2-7 TRBV5-1
TGTGCCAGTAGCACATTTCCCGGGTCCGTGGAATCACCCCTCCACTTT CASSTFPGSVESPLHF NA NA TRBJ1-6 TRBV19
TGTGCCAGCAGCCCTAGGACAGACTCCTACAATGAGCAGTTCTTC CASSPRTDSYNEQFF NA NA TRBJ2-1 TRBV11-2
TGTGCCAGCAGTGACGGTCGGGGAGCAGATACGCAGTATTTT CASSDGRGADTQYF NA NA TRBJ2-3 TRBV6-4
TGTGCCAGCAGTTTTAGCGGGGTTGAGCAGTACTTC CASSFSGVEQYF TRBD2 NA TRBJ2-7 TRBV12-3/TRBV12-4
TGCGCCAGCAGCTTGGCTCGACAGGGGAGAGGGGGGTTGTATGGCTACACCTTC CASSLARQGRGGLYGYTF TRBD1 NA TRBJ1-2 TRBV5-1
TGTGCCAGCAGCCAAGGAGCGCGGAGCGGGGGTGGTAGAGATACGCAGTATTTT CASSQGARSGGGRDTQYF TRBD2 NA TRBJ2-3 TRBV3-1/TRBV3-2
TGTGCCAGCAGTTACGCCGGGGGGACCGGGGAGCTGTTTTTT CASSYAGGTGELFF TRBD2 NA TRBJ2-2 TRBV6-6
TGTGCCAGCCGCCGGGGGACTAACTATGGCTACACCTTC CASRRGTNYGYTF NA NA TRBJ1-2 TRBV2
TGTGCCAGCGCCCGAGGGGCGGGAGCTCAAAATGAGCAGTTCTTC CASARGAGAQNEQFF TRBD2 NA TRBJ2-1 TRBV6-5
TGTGCCAGCAGTTATGAGTCCTACGAGCAGTACTTC CASSYESYEQYF NA NA TRBJ2-7 TRBV5-4
TGTGCCAGCAGCTTAACAGTCAATCAGCCCCAGCATTTT CASSLTVNQPQHF NA NA TRBJ1-5 TRBV6-5
TGTGCCAGCTCACCGCAGCAGGGATACAATGAGCAGTTCTTC CASSPQQGYNEQFF NA NA TRBJ2-1 TRBV18
TGTGCCAGCAGCTTCCGGGACAGAGGAAACACCATATATTTT CASSFRDRGNTIYF TRBD1 NA TRBJ1-3 TRBV7-8
TGTGCCAGCAGCCCAAGACAGCAAGCATTTCCAGAGACCCAGTACTTC CASSPRQQAFPETQYF NA once TRBJ2-5 TRBV7-2
TGTGCCAGCAGCGGACAGGGGGTAGGTTCACCCCTCCACTTT CASSGQGVGSPLHF TRBD1 NA TRBJ1-6 TRBV2
TGTGCCAGCAGCAAACTGGGGGCCTCTGGAAACACCATATATTTT CASSKLGASGNTIYF NA NA TRBJ1-3 TRBV11-2
TGTGCCAGCAGTCAGACAGTTTCCTACAATGAGCAGTTCTTC CASSQTVSYNEQFF NA NA TRBJ2-1 TRBV2
TGTGCCAGCAGTTACTCGATCATAGGGGGCTTTGGGAGCTACACCTTC CASSYSIIGGFGSYTF TRBD1 NA TRBJ1-2 TRBV6-5
TGCGCCAGCAGCCCGAAGGGGGGGACACTCAATGAGCAGTTCTTC CASSPKGGTLNEQFF NA few TRBJ2-1 TRBV5-1
TGTGCCAGCAGTGAATCGTGGGGGGGCGGGAATGAGCAGTTCTTC CASSESWGGGNEQFF NA NA TRBJ2-1 TRBV6-1
TGTGCCACCTGTCGGGGGGGCGCGGATAGCAATCAGCCCCAGCATTTT CATCRGGADSNQPQHF NA NA TRBJ1-5 TRBV28
TGTGCCAGCACCCTAGCGGGAGGGCACAATGAGCAGTTCTTC CASTLAGGHNEQFF TRBD2 NA TRBJ2-1 TRBV6-5
TGCGCCAGCAGGCCTAGCGACCCTTGGGATACGCAGTATTTT CASRPSDPWDTQYF NA NA TRBJ2-3 TRBV5-1
TGTGCCTGGGGCAGACTAGCGGGTAACAATGAGCAGTTCTTC CAWGRLAGNNEQFF TRBD2 NA TRBJ2-1 TRBV30